This entry is about one T cell receptor (beta chain). The target of this receptor is not known. Relative to the germline gene, one junction end is altered; a read error may explain this. This sample stems from a study of cytomegalovirus exposure and HLA in healthy donors (dated by TCRdb to about 2017). As for the study more broadly: An earlier analysis of roughly 610 of the donors reported over 250 Gb of sequence data and 95 million to 120 million unique TCR beta sequences obtained from about 179 million T cells. An early release that covered fewer than 750 HLA-typed donors contained around 300 gigabases of sequencing data and roughly 84 million unique TCR sequences. The genetic ancestry cluster associated with self-reported Caucasian donors included about four fifths of the approximately 430 genotyped donors. The study aimed to test whether signatures of past pathogen exposure could be identified by cataloging public T cell receptors. The study profiled the T cell repertoires of more than 500 subjects by immunosequencing and related them to cytomegalovirus serostatus. Along with the approximately 620-subject first cohort, a separate validation cohort of roughly 110 different subjects was used. High-throughput TCR immunosequencing, statistical association of individual TCRs with disease status, and machine learning were combined to predict cytomegalovirus infection status. To study patterns of TCR occurrence, a later analysis re-analyzed previously published TCR beta repertoires from 550 to 800 donors and added high-resolution HLA genotyping. The later analysis used no new phenotypic data to find candidate immune exposures, relying instead on TCR beta sequences and their occurrence across donors. To decide whether each TCR beta V gene segment behaved as functional or pseudogenic, an earlier analysis of some 600 of the donors relied on high-throughput TCR beta sequencing. Donor age, sex, ethnicity and CMV serostatus were compiled together with the repertoire data. Genome-wide SNP genotypes for about 60% of the 666 donors were used in a later genetic analysis, which treated that subset as a discovery cohort. All discovery cohort repertoires had been generated using a single sequencing platform. HLA typing included class I and class II loci at four-digit resolution. Typing coverage varied by locus: roughly 629-640 donors for A, B, C, DRB1 and DQB1; more than 500 for DQA1; over 600 for DPA1; some 470 for DPB1. A handful of DR-DQ haplotypes were treated as single units for association and clustering because of strong linkage in the cohort. On average, around 240,000 unique TCR beta nucleotide sequences were sequenced per donor among fewer than 500 genotyped donors of the cohort, with about 17% of those sequences being non-productive.

The library was made by the immunoSEQ multiplex PCR assay. For the multiplex PCR, a mixture combining 60 forward primers for TCR Vbeta segments and 13 reverse primers for TCR Jbeta segments was used. Amplification of the CDR3 region of rearranged TCR beta genes was performed with a multiplex PCR assay on genomic DNA. The amplified TCR beta libraries were sequenced on the Illumina HiSeq System as 87-base-pair reads. The authors' pipeline ran thus. A later analysis tallied around 80 million unique TCR beta chains across the 550 to 850 repertoires, and roughly 11 million of those chains were shared by two or more donors. To remove PCR and sequencing errors, raw reads were error-corrected and collapsed into unique sequences using a nearest-neighbor algorithm that merged closely related sequences. Alignment of CDR3 sequences to IMGT reference sequences was used to assign V, D and J gene segments. Each retained sequence needed at least a six-nucleotide match to both a V gene segment and a J gene segment. A rearrangement was called productive if the CDR3 had no stop codons and remained in frame with V and J, and every other rearrangement was called non-productive. Following IMGT convention, CDR3 was defined as the stretch from the second conserved V-encoded cysteine up to the conserved J-encoded phenylalanine. The earlier analysis of about 590 of the donors excluded sequences that lacked an unambiguous match to a single V gene segment. In an earlier analysis of 587 of the donors, a V segment was called functional when productive rearrangements were above 56.7%, and segregating when the standard deviation between donors exceeded 5%. To diagnose cytomegalovirus status from the catalog of TCR beta chain sequences, a statistical classification framework was built. In a later analysis, V and J genes were assigned by comparing TCR nucleotide sequences against IMGT/GENE-DB human TR gene sequences. Using the TCRdist pipeline, a later analysis assigned CDR3 sequences along with most-parsimonious VDJ recombination scenarios. A later analysis defined each TCR beta chain by its CDR3 amino acid sequence plus V-gene family, and excluded reads lacking a unique V-gene family. In a later analysis, 450 to 600 highly shared, low-generation-probability nucleotide sequences were removed to address suspected cross-contamination and a sequencing artifact. In a later analysis, a clonal expansion index was calculated for each public chain from normalized within-repertoire ranks of inferred template counts. In a later analysis, generation probabilities were computed with a VDJ recombination model fitted to out-of-frame rearrangements, and the resulting probabilities were checked against IGoR. In a later analysis, TCR-TCR, TCR-HLA and TCR-CMV co-occurrence was scored with hypergeometric tests, and a repertoire-size bias correction was applied to TCR pairs. To estimate false discovery rates, a later analysis permuted the HLA or CMV assignments 20 times. In a later analysis, co-occurring TCRs were grouped with DBSCAN, and TCRdist sequence similarity was added when clustering was performed within HLA-allele-positive subsets. Repertoires with fewer than 30,000 or more than 120,000 public chains were left out of co-occurrence clustering, as were about 5 repertoires with anomalous nucleotide sharing. Entries here come from immuneACCESS through TCRdb and include only in-frame sequences with V and J called. Some clones fail to appear in such tables; in the studies checked, an unresolved V gene covers under half of the shortfall, and the cause of the remainder is unknown. V, J and clone size derive from that table, while D and trimming were established from the DNA sequence. Present in this sample are around 140,000 clones, over 70% of which were seen just once. Of the sample, roughly 1.5% is held by the ten largest clones.

Overall results and qualifications from the work: A total of roughly 160 TCR beta chains were listed by the study as associated with cytomegalovirus. In vitro tests confirmed that a few of the cytomegalovirus-associated TCR beta chains recognize cytomegalovirus antigens. Correlated functional status among segregating V segments might be attributable to linkage disequilibrium, but an unknown experimental factor could not be ruled out. In a later genetic analysis, fewer N-insertions in productive TCRs were reported among donors in an Asian-associated ancestry cluster than the approximately 630-donor mean. Only TCR beta chains were sequenced in this cohort, and the absence of alpha or paired-chain data limited detectable features. It was suggested by the authors that the approach could potentially be generalized to other disease states and immunological phenotypes. The presence/absence analyses assumed that sequencing depth was roughly uniform across donors, and that assumption may not be true. Some IMGT-functional V segments, including TRBV6-2 and TRBV6-3, could not be told apart with the 87-base-pair reads, so those segments were excluded. The classifier was reported to diagnose cytomegalovirus status with high specificity and sensitivity in both the original cohort and the validation cohort. For the cohort, immune exposure information was limited to CMV serostatus. In a later analysis, HLA-associated TCR beta chains were found to be more clonally expanded and to have lower generation probabilities than equally common non-associated chains. Several of the top co-occurrence clusters appeared to be linked to parvovirus B19, influenza, CMV and Epstein-Barr virus, according to a later analysis. A cluster of highly shared sequence variants was judged likely to represent a technical artifact of the sequencing pipeline. A further reported finding was that TCR beta sequences accurately predicted the HLA-A and HLA-B alleles for most subjects in the first cohort. In a later analysis, most CMV-associated TCR beta chains were found to appear HLA-restricted, with HLA associations seemingly driven largely by CMV exposure. Across donors, most TCR sequences were observed very rarely, whereas some public TCRs were present in many individuals. Because counts were too low, fewer than 20 rarely observed V segments, including chromosome 9 orphons, were excluded from the earlier analysis of roughly 580 of the donors. Because some donors lacked HLA typing at each locus, the association tests relied only on the typed subset. In an earlier analysis of some 500 of the donors, most TCR beta V segments appeared in productive rearrangements about 90% or about 30% of the time, broadly matching IMGT annotations. Assigning TCR associations to individual alleles was difficult when HLA alleles, especially DR and DQ, strongly co-occurred. A later analysis associated 16,951 TCR beta sequences with specific HLA alleles at a false discovery rate of 0.05. According to a later analysis, TCR association rates differed among HLA loci, with DRB1 alleles showing the most associated TCRs and HLA-C alleles showing the fewest. V-gene and J-gene trimming of TCR beta chains was associated with a missense DCLRE1C variant in a later genetic analysis, and the association was replicated in an independent cohort.

In total, approximately 690 healthy bone marrow donors made up the cohort. At the time of sampling, all cohort members were nominally healthy, though unrecorded immune exposures were likely present. The donor tested CMV seronegative, placing the donor among the approximately 360 seronegative members of the cohort. Every donor gave a peripheral blood sample, and the peripheral blood mononuclear cells from that sample were used for TCR beta sequencing. The Qiagen DNeasy Blood Extraction Kit was used to extract genomic DNA from the blood cell samples. The germline V gene provides CDR1 SGHRS and CDR2 YFSETQ. Reading from cysteine to phenylalanine, the CDR3 counts 13 amino acids. Of the read, only the CDR3 DNA is kept; its 39 bases are in frame from base 1.

This clonotype was sampled from a woman under 30 in good health and CMV-seronegative. The sequence is built from TRBV5-1 and TRBJ2-7, with a tentative D gene TRBD1 over 6 matching bases. Sequenced material: PBMCs. For the CDR3, the sequence is CASGGGQPYGQYF. The DNA sequence is TGCGCCAGCGGGGGCGGACAGCCCTACGGGCAGTACTTC. Where the CDR3 stops, the reference TRBV5-1 and TRBJ2-7 genes take over; the full variable domain is KAGVTQTPRYLIKTRGQQVTLSCSPISGHRSVSWYQQTPGQGLQFLFEYFSETQRNKGNFPGRFSGRQFSNSRSEMNVSTLELGDSALYLCASGGGQPYGQYFGPGTRLTVT.